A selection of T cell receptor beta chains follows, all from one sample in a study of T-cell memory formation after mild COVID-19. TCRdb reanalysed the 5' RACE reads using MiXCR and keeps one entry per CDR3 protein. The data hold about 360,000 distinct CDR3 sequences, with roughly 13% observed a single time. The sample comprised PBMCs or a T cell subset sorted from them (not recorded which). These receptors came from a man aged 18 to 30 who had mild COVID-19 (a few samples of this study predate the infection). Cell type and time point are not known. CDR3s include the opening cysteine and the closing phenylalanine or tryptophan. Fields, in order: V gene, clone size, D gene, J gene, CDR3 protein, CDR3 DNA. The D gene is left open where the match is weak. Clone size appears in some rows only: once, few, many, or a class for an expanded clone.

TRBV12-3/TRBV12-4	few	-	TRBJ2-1	CASSDRHNEQFF	TGTGCCAGCAGTGACAGACACAATGAGCAGTTCTTC
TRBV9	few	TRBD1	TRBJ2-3	CASKPRDRAHTQYF	TGTGCCAGCAAGCCGCGGGACAGGGCACATACGCAGTATTTT
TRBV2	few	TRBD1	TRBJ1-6	CATHGQGHSPLHF	TGTGCCACCCATGGACAGGGGCATTCACCCCTCCACTTT
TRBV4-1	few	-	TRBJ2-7	CASSQDLGQALYEQYF	TGCGCCAGCAGCCAAGATCTAGGGCAGGCACTCTACGAGCAGTACTTC
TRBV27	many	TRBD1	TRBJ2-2	CASWDSNTGELFF	TGTGCCAGCTGGGACAGTAACACCGGGGAGCTGTTTTTT
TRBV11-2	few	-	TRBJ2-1	CASSLAANSYNEQFF	TGTGCCAGCAGCTTAGCTGCAAACTCCTACAATGAGCAGTTCTTC
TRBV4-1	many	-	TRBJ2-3	CASSLTRGVSTDTQYF	TGCGCCAGCAGCCTAACGAGAGGGGTTAGCACAGATACGCAGTATTTT
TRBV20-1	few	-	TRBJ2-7	CSARSLEGLAVSEQYF	TGCAGTGCTAGAAGTCTAGAGGGCCTAGCTGTCTCCGAGCAGTACTTC
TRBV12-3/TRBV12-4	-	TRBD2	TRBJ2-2	CASSTGTSGGAYTGELFF	TGTGCCAGCAGTACCGGGACTAGCGGGGGGGCCTACACCGGGGAGCTGTTTTTT
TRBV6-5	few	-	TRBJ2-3	CASNRGGTDTQYF	TGTGCCAGCAACCGAGGGGGAACAGATACGCAGTATTTT
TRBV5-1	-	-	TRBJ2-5	CASSLTGSGETQYF	TGCGCCAGCAGCCTGACCGGGAGCGGGGAGACCCAGTACTTC
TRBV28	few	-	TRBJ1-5	CASKQVSNSNQPQHF	TGTGCCAGTAAACAGGTTTCCAATAGCAATCAGCCCCAGCATTTT
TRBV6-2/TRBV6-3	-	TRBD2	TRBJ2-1	CASSPGLVPWQFF	TGTGCCAGCAGTCCGGGACTAGTCCCGTGGCAGTTCTTC
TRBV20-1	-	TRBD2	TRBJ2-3	CSASGTSGVGDTQYF	TGCAGTGCTAGCGGGACTAGCGGGGTGGGAGATACGCAGTATTTT
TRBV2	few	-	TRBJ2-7	CASSPWEPYEQYF	TGTGCCAGCAGCCCGTGGGAACCCTACGAGCAGTACTTC
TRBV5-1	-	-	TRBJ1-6	CASSLEGLGNSPLHF	TGCGCCAGCAGCTTGGAGGGTCTAGGAAATTCACCCCTCCACTTT
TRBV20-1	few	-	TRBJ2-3	CSARPPQGTDTQYF	TGCAGTGCTAGACCTCCTCAAGGCACAGATACGCAGTATTTT
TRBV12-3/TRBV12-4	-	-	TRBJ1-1	CASTTTGYTEAFF	TGTGCCAGCACAACAACAGGGTACACTGAAGCTTTCTTT
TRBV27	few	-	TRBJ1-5	CASSPPPGGNQPQHF	TGTGCCAGCAGTCCCCCGCCGGGTGGAAATCAGCCCCAGCATTTT
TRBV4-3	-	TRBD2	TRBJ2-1	CASSQVLPAGGFMYEQFF	TGCGCCAGCAGCCAAGTCCTTCCAGCGGGGGGATTTATGTATGAGCAGTTCTTC
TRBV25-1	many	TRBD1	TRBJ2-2	CASSGTGDAGELFF	TGTGCCAGCTCCGGGACAGGGGACGCCGGGGAGCTGTTTTTT
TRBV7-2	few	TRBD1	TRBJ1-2	CASRLNRDRPPYGYTF	TGTGCCAGCAGACTGAACCGGGACAGGCCACCCTATGGCTACACCTTC
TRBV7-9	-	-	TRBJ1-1	CASSLVGRIVNTEAFF	TGTGCCAGCAGCTTAGTCGGCAGAATCGTGAACACTGAAGCTTTCTTT
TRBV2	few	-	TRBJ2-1	CASRDGLPGSEQFF	TGTGCCAGCAGGGATGGACTGCCGGGGTCTGAGCAGTTCTTC
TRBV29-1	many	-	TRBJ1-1	CSVDRWGLRNEAFF	TGCAGCGTTGATCGGTGGGGCCTTCGGAATGAAGCTTTCTTT
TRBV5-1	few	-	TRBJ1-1	CASSFQVGDTEAFF	TGCGCCAGCAGCTTTCAGGTTGGCGACACTGAAGCTTTCTTT
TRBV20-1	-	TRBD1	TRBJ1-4	CSASGQGYATNEKLFF	TGCAGTGCCAGTGGACAGGGATATGCAACTAATGAAAAACTGTTTTTT
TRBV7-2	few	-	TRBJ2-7	CASSLVLGDSYEQYF	TGTGCCAGCAGCTTAGTACTGGGGGATTCTTACGAGCAGTACTTC
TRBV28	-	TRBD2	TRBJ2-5	CASSLLQTSGGAGETQYF	TGTGCCAGCAGTTTATTGCAGACTAGCGGGGGGGCCGGAGAGACCCAGTACTTC
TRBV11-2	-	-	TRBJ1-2	CASSPTGIPNYGYTF	TGTGCCAGCAGCCCTACAGGGATTCCTAACTATGGCTACACCTTC
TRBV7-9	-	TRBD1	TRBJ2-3	CASSLPGQGHTQYF	TGTGCCAGCAGCTTACCGGGACAGGGCCATACGCAGTATTTT
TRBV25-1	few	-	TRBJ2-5	CASSESGRRGKKETQYF	TGTGCCAGCAGTGAATCTGGCAGGCGGGGAAAGAAAGAGACCCAGTACTTC
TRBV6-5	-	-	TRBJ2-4	CASRWGVSGIQYF	TGTGCCAGCAGATGGGGGGTTTCCGGCATTCAGTACTTC
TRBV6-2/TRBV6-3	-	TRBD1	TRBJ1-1	CASTTGTGNLNTEAFF	TGTGCCAGCACCACCGGGACAGGGAATCTGAACACTGAAGCTTTCTTT
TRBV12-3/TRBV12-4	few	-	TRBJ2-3	CASSFHVASDTQYF	TGTGCCAGCAGTTTTCACGTGGCCTCGGATACGCAGTATTTT
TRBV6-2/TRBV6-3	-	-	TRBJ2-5	CASSYSLGETQYF	TGTGCCAGCAGTTACTCGTTGGGCGAGACCCAGTACTTC
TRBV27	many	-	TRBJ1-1	CASRPQETYRDAFF	TGTGCCAGCAGACCACAGGAAACCTACAGAGATGCTTTCTTT
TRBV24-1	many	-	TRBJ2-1	CATSGGRYNEQFF	TGTGCCACCAGTGGTGGGCGATACAATGAGCAGTTCTTC